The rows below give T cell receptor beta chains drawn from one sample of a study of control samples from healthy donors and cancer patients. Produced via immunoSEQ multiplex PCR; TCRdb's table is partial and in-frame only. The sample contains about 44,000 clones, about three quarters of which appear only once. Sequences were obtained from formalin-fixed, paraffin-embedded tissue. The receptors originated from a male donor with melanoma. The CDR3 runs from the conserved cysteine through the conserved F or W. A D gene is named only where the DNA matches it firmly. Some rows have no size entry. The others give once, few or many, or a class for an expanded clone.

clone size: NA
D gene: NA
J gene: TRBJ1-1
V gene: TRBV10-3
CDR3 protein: CAISAGTKNTEAFF
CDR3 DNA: TGTGCCATCAGTGCCGGGACCAAGAACACTGAAGCTTTCTTT

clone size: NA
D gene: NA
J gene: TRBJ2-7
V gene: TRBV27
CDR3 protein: CASTRGENYEQYF
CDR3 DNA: TGTGCCAGCACAAGAGGGGAGAACTACGAGCAGTACTTC

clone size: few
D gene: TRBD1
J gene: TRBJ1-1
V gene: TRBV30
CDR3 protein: CAWRQGRVEAFF
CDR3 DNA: TGTGCCTGGCGACAGGGAAGGGTTGAAGCTTTCTTT

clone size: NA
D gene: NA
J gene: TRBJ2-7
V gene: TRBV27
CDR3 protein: CASSPFQGYEQYF
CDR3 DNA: TGTGCCAGCAGTCCATTCCAGGGCTACGAGCAGTACTTC

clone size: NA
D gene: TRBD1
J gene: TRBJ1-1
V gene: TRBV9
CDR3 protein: CASSVQGVNTEAFF
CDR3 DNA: TGTGCCAGCAGCGTACAGGGGGTGAACACTGAAGCTTTCTTT

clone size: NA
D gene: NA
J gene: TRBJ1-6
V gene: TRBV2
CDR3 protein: CASSAGFNSPLHF
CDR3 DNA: TGTGCCAGCAGTGCCGGGTTCAATTCACCCCTCCACTTT

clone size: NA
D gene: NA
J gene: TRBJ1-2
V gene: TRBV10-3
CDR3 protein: CAISRVDYGYTF
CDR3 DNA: TGTGCCATTTCCCGAGTAGACTATGGCTACACCTTC

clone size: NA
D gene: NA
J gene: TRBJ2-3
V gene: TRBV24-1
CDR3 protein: CATSDLTVLGTDTQYF
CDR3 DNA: TGTGCCACCAGTGACCTGACAGTTCTGGGGACAGATACGCAGTATTTT

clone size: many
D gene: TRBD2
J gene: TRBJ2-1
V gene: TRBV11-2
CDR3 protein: CASSSLSWERTSAGEEQFF
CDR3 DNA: TGTGCCAGCAGCTCCCTTTCCTGGGAACGGACTAGCGCCGGGGAGGAGCAGTTCTTC

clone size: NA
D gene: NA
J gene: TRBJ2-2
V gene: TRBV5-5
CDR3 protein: CASSLGRVGELFF
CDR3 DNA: TGTGCCAGCAGCTTGGGAAGGGTCGGGGAGCTGTTTTTT

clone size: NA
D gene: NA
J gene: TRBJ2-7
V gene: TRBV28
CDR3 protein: CASSRTAVGEQYF
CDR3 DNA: TGTGCCAGCAGCAGGACAGCGGTTGGCGAGCAGTACTTC